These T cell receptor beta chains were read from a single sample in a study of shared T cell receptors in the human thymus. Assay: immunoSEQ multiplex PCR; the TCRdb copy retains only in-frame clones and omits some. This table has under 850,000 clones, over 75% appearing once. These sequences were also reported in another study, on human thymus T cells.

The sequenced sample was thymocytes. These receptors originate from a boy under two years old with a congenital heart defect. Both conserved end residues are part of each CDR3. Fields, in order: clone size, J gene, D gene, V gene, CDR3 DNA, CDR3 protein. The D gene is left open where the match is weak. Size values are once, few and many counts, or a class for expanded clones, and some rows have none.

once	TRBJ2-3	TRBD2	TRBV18	TGTGCCAGCTCACCACCAACTAGCGGGAGGGCAGATACGCAGTATTTT	CASSPPTSGRADTQYF
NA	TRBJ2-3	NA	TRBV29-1	TGCAGCGTTGAACAGGCAGTAACAGGCTACCAAAGCACAGATACGCAGTATTTT	CSVEQAVTGYQSTDTQYF
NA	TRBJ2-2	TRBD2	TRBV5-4	TGTGCCAGCAGACTGACAGGGAACGGACTAGCGGGTGTCGGGGAGCTGTTTTTT	CASRLTGNGLAGVGELFF
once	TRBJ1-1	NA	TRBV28	TGTGCCAGCAGTTCCGGGAAAACCTGGAACACTGAAGCTTTCTTT	CASSSGKTWNTEAFF
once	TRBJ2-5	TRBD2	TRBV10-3	TGTGCCATCAGTGAGTCAAGGACTAGAGGGCCGCGGGGGGAGACCCAGTACTTC	CAISESRTRGPRGETQYF
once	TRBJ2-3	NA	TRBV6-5	TGTGCCAGCAGTTACTCCTTCACAGATACGCAGTATTTT	CASSYSFTDTQYF
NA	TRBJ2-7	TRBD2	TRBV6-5	TGTGCCAGCAAGAGGACTAGCGGTTCCTACGAGCAGTACTTC	CASKRTSGSYEQYF
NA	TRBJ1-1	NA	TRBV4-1	TGCGCCAGCAGCCAGGTATCACAGAACACTGAAGCTTTCTTT	CASSQVSQNTEAFF
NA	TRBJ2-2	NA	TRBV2	TGTGCCAGCAGTGGGTTTACAGGGACCTACACCGGGGAGCTGTTTTTT	CASSGFTGTYTGELFF
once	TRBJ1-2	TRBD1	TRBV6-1	TGTGCCCATACCGGGGGAAGGACAGGGGAAGGCTACACCTTC	CAHTGGRTGEGYTF
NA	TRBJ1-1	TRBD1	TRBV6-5	TGTGCCAGCAGTTACACCCCGGACAGGGACACTGAAGCTTTCTTT	CASSYTPDRDTEAFF
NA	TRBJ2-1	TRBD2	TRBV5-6	TGTGCCAGCAGCTTGGGACTAGCGGGAGGGCATTACAATGAGCAGTTCTTC	CASSLGLAGGHYNEQFF
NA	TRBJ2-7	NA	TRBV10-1	TGCGCCAGCAGTGGGGCAGGGGCCTACGAGCAGTACTTC	CASSGAGAYEQYF
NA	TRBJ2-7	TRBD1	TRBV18	TGTGCCAGCTCACCAGGACAGGGGCCGGTCGAGCAGTACTTC	CASSPGQGPVEQYF
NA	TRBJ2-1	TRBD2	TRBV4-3	TGCGCCAGCAGCCCGCCCGGGACTAGCGGGAGGGCCAACGACAATGAGCAGTTCTTC	CASSPPGTSGRANDNEQFF
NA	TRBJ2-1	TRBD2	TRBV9	TGTTTGGGGGAGTTTCAAAGGGAGGGTGAGCAGTTCTTC	CLGEFQREGEQFF
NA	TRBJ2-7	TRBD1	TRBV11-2	TGTGCCAGCAGGGACAGGCTGTACGAGCAGTACTTC	CASRDRLYEQYF
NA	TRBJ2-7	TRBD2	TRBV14	TGTGCCAGCAGCCAAGATTCCCCCAGGACTAGCGGGAGGTCCTACGAGCAGTACTTC	CASSQDSPRTSGRSYEQYF
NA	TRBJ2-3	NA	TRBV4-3	TGCGCCAGCAGCCGGTTGGACAGTCCAAACCGCACAGATACGCAGTATTTT	CASSRLDSPNRTDTQYF
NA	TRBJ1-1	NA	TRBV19	TGTGCCGTCCGACCCGACAGGCACACTGAAGCTTTCTTT	CAVRPDRHTEAFF
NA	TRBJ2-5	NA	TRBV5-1	TGCGCCAGCAGCACCCCCCAAGAGCAGTACTTC	CASSTPQEQYF
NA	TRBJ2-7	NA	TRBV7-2	TGTGCCAGCAGCTTCCGCGCTACGAACTACGAGCAGTACTTC	CASSFRATNYEQYF
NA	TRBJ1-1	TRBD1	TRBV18	TGTGCCAGCCCCGGGACAGCGAACACTGAAGCTTTCTTT	CASPGTANTEAFF
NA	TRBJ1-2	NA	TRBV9	TGTGCCAGCAGCGGAGGGACACGCAGCTATGGCTACACCTTC	CASSGGTRSYGYTF
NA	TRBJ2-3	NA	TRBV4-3	TGCGCCAGCAGCCAGGCCCAAGGGGGAACAGATACGCAGTATTTT	CASSQAQGGTDTQYF
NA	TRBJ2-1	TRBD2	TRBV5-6	TGTGCCAGCTCCGACCGGCGGGAGGATCGCAATGAGCAGTTCTTC	CASSDRREDRNEQFF
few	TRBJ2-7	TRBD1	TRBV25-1	TGTGCCAGCAGAGACGGGACAGACTACGAGCAGTACTTC	CASRDGTDYEQYF
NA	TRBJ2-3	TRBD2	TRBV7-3	TGTGCCAGCAGCTCACCCCAAGCGGGAGGCTGCACAGATACGCAGTATTTT	CASSSPQAGGCTDTQYF
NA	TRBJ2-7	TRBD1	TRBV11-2	TGTGCCAGCAGCCCCCCGACAGGGGGCCGCTACGAGCAGTACTTC	CASSPPTGGRYEQYF
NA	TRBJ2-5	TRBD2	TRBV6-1	TGTGCCAGCAGTGGACCGGGACTAGCGGGCCACCAAGAGACCCAGTACTTC	CASSGPGLAGHQETQYF
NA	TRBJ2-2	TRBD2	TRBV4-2	TGTGCCAGCAGCCAAGATCGGGGCGGGAGGCGGACCGGGGAGCTGTTTTTT	CASSQDRGGRRTGELFF
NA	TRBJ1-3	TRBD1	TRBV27	TGTGCCAGCAGCCACGGGACAGGGGAGGGTAGTGGAAACACCATATATTTT	CASSHGTGEGSGNTIYF
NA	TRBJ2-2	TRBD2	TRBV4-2	TGTGCCAGCAGCCCCGCGTTTCGACGGGAGGGCGGCACCGGGGAGCTGTTTTTT	CASSPAFRREGGTGELFF
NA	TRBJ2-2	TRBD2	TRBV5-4	TGTGCCAGCGGCGGGGGAGAGGTCAACACCGGGGAGCTGTTTTTT	CASGGGEVNTGELFF
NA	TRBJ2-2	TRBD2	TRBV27	TGTGCCAGCATCTCTAGCGGGAACACCGGGGAGCTGTTTTTT	CASISSGNTGELFF
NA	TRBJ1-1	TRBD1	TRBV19	TGTGCCAGTAGTTTCCGGGACAGGGGGGATTATGAAGCTTTCTTT	CASSFRDRGDYEAFF
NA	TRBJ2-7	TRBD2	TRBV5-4	TGTGCCAGCAGCTGGGGACTAGCGGGAGGTTACCGCTACGAGCAGTACTTC	CASSWGLAGGYRYEQYF
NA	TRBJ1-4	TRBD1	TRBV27	TGTGCCAGCAGTTTACGACAGGGGCATGCAACTAATGAAAAACTGTTTTTT	CASSLRQGHATNEKLFF
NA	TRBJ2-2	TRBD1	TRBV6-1	TGTGCCAGCAGTGAATGGGACAGAAAATACACCGGGGAGCTGTTTTTT	CASSEWDRKYTGELFF
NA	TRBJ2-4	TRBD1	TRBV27	TGTGCCAGCAGCCCCGGGACAGGGTGGGGAAACATTCAGTACTTC	CASSPGTGWGNIQYF
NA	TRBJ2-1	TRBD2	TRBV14	TGTGCCAGCAGCCAAGTAACTAGCGGGAGTTCTGAGTGCAGCAATGAGCAGTTCTTC	CASSQVTSGSSECSNEQFF
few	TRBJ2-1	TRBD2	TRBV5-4	TGTGCCAGCAGCTCCCAGCGGGAGGTGGAGAATGAGCAGTTCTTC	CASSSQREVENEQFF
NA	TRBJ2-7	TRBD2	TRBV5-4	TGTGCCAGCAGCTTGGTCGGGGGGGGACTAGCGGGAGCCCCCGGGGAGCAGTACTTC	CASSLVGGGLAGAPGEQYF
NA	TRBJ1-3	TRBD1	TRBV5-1	TGCGCCAGCAGCTTTGGTGGGACAGACTCTGGAAACACCATATATTTT	CASSFGGTDSGNTIYF
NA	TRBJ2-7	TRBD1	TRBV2	TGTGCCAGCAGCGGCCCGGGACAGGAGACCTTC	CASSGPGQETF
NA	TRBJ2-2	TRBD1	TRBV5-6	TGTGCCAGCAGCTCGGACAGGGATAACACCGGGGAGCTGTTTTTT	CASSSDRDNTGELFF
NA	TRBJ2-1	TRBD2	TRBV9	TGTGCCAGCAGCGCAGGGACTAGCGGGAGGGAGGTCTACAATGAGCAGTTCTTC	CASSAGTSGREVYNEQFF
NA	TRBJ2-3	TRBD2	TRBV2	TGTGCCAGCAGTGCTCGAGCCAGCCATAGCGGGAGAGGGACAGATACGCAGTATTTT	CASSARASHSGRGTDTQYF
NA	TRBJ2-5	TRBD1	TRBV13	TGTGCCAGCAGCCCACCAAGACAGGGGGTTGTGGAGACCCAGTACTTC	CASSPPRQGVVETQYF
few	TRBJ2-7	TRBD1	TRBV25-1	TGTGCCAGCAGTGACTCCTCGGACAGGGCATACGAGCAGTACTTC	CASSDSSDRAYEQYF
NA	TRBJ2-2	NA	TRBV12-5	TGTGCTAGTGGCTTGGGAGGCACCGGGGAGCTGTTTTTT	CASGLGGTGELFF
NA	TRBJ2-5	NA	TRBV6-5	TGTGCCAGCATTAAAGGGGGGGAAGAGACCCAGTACTTC	CASIKGGEETQYF
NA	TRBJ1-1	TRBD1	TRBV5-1	TGCGCCAGCAGGGGGACAGCGAACACTGAAGCTTTCTTT	CASRGTANTEAFF
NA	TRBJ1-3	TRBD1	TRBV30	TGTGCCTGGAGTGCAAATTCCCGGGACAGAGCGATTACTGGAAACACCATATATTTT	CAWSANSRDRAITGNTIYF
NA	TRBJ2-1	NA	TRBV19	TGTGCCAGTAGTATCAGGGACATCTCGGCACGAGAGCCCTACAATGAGCAGTTCTTC	CASSIRDISAREPYNEQFF
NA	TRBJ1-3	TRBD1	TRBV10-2	TGCGCCAGCACTAGTAGGGGGCCAGGTTCTGGAAACACCATATATTTT	CASTSRGPGSGNTIYF
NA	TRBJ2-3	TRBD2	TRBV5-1	TGCGCCAGCAGCCCCGGGACTAGCGGGAGGAGGGTCACAGATACGCAGTATTTT	CASSPGTSGRRVTDTQYF
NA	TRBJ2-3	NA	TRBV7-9	TGTGCCAGCAGCTTGGAGGGAACAGATACGCAGTATTTT	CASSLEGTDTQYF
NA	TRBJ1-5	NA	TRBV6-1	TGTGCCAGCAGTGAAGCGTGGCAGACTTATAGCAATCAGCCCCAGCATTTT	CASSEAWQTYSNQPQHF